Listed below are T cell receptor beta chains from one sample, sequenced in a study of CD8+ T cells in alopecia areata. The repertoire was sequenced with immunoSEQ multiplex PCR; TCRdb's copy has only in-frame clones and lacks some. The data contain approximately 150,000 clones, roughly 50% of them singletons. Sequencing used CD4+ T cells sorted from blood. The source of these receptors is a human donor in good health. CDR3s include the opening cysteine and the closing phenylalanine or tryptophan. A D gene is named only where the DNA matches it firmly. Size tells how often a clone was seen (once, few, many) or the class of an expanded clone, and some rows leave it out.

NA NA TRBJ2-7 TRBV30 CAWSSGLYEQYF TGTGCCTGGAGTTCTGGGCTCTACGAGCAGTACTTC
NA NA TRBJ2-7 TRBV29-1 CSARGGALEQYF TGCAGCGCCCGTGGAGGGGCCCTCGAGCAGTACTTC
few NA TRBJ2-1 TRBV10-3 CAISERGGGHNEQFF TGTGCCATCAGTGAACGTGGCGGGGGCCACAATGAGCAGTTCTTC
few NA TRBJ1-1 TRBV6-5 CASSYSDSKNTEAFF TGTGCCAGCAGTTACTCGGACAGCAAGAACACTGAAGCTTTCTTT
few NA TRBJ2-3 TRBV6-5 CASSTGFSTDTQYF TGTGCCAGCAGCACAGGTTTTAGCACAGATACGCAGTATTTT
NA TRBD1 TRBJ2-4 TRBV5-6 CASSTYRGSKNIQYF TGTGCCAGCAGCACTTACAGGGGTAGCAAAAACATTCAGTACTTC
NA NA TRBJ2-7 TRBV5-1 CASSPDIAYEQYF TGCGCCAGCAGCCCGGACATTGCCTACGAGCAGTACTTC
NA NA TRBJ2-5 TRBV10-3 CAISDLPGETQYF TGTGCCATCAGTGATTTGCCCGGGGAGACCCAGTACTTC
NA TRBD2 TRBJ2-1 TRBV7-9 CASSLVAGSSYNEQFF TGTGCCAGCAGCTTAGTAGCGGGGAGCTCCTACAATGAGCAGTTCTTC
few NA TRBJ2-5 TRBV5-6 CASSLDTQRQETQYF TGTGCCAGCAGCTTGGACACCCAGCGGCAAGAGACCCAGTACTTC
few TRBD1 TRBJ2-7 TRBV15 CATSRDRGFGRETHF TGTGCCACCAGCAGGGACAGGGGATTTGGACGTGAGACGCACTTC
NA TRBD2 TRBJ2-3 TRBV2 CASTGLAGAMSTDTQYF TGTGCCAGCACCGGACTAGCGGGTGCGATGAGCACAGATACGCAGTATTTT
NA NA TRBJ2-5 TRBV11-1 CASSLAAGRQETQYF TGTGCCAGCAGCTTAGCGGCAGGGAGACAAGAGACCCAGTACTTC
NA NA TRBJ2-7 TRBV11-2 CASSFWGSEQYF TGTGCCAGCAGCTTTTGGGGGAGCGAGCAGTACTTC
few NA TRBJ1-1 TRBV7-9 CASSLQGNTEAFF TGTGCCAGCAGCTTACAAGGGAACACTGAAGCTTTCTTT
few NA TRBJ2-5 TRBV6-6 CASSYSDSPQWETQYF TGTGCCAGCAGTTACTCGGACTCTCCGCAATGGGAGACCCAGTACTTC
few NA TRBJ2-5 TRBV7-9 CASSSSGLRRRETQYF TGTGCCAGCAGCTCCTCAGGGTTGCGGAGGCGGGAGACCCAGTACTTC